These 31 T cell receptor beta chains originate from one sample sequenced in a study of blood T cells in healthy people across ages. A sample-barcoded 5' primer and a J-beta primer mix were used in a second PCR of roughly 7 to 11 cycles. Using its own MiXCR run on the 5' RACE reads, TCRdb lists one record per CDR3 protein. Among around 620,000 distinct CDR3 sequences, roughly 29% were seen once, and the ten largest hold 18%. The sequencing input was blood. The receptors derive from a woman in her seventies in good health.

The rearrangement joins TRBV5-5 to TRBJ2-2; D call uncertain. Trimming left V 2 bases short and J 3 bases short, with 8 bases between. Germline V gene lookup returns CDR1 SGHKS and CDR2 YYEKEE (reference sequence). CDR3 length equals 14 residues. CDR3 in DNA: TGTGCCAGCAGCTTCCCCATCGACACCGGGGAGCTGTTTTTT. Its translation: CASSFPIDTGELFF.

This chain links TRBV24-1 with TRBJ1-3; unclear D gene. The CDR3 runs 14 residues. The germline gives CDR1 KGHDR, CDR2 SFDVKD. V lost 7 bases and J lost 2, with 11 bases in between. DNA of the CDR3: TGTGCCACCAGGAGCCAGAGGGCTGGAAACACCATATATTTT. This codes for CATRSQRAGNTIYF.

The chain is built from TRBV10-3 and TRBJ1-2; D is unresolved. The length of the CDR3 is 12 residues. Germline values: CDR1 ENHRY, CDR2 SYGVKD. Between the trimmed V and J ends, which lost 2 bases and 4 bases, there was a span of 5 bases. The CDR3 here is CAISEGPYGYTF. The CDR3 region has the DNA TGTGCCATCAGTGAGGGGCCCTATGGCTACACCTTC.

The chain recombines TRBV13 with TRBJ2-7; D not certain. V was shortened by 1 base and J by 3 bases, with 13 bases between the two germline ends. The germline gives CDR1 PRHDT, CDR2 FYEKMQ (reference sequence). The CDR3 has 15 residues. As DNA, the CDR3 is TGTGCCAGCAGCTTAGTAGTTGGAACCAACTACGAGCAGTACTTC. Protein product: CASSLVVGTNYEQYF.

Only a few counts were recorded for this clonotype. The chain combines TRBV29-1 with TRBJ2-3; TRBD2 matches 12 bases. V gave up 5 bases and J gave up 6 bases; unmatched junction bases: 6. The germline gives CDR1 SQVTM, CDR2 ANQGSEA. This CDR3 spans 14 amino acids. The CDR3 DNA sequence: TGCAGCGTTCTAGCGGGGGGGCCAGGGGATACGCAGTATTTT. Translating it yields CSVLAGGPGDTQYF.

V usage is TRBV12-3 or TRBV12-4 and J usage is TRBJ1-2; D might be TRBD1 (5 bases). Trimming pared 5 bases from V and 7 bases from J, leaving 11 bases between. The CDR3 has 12 amino acids. CDR3 amino acids: CASSLWGGGYTF. The CDR3, as DNA: TGTGCCAGCAGTCTATGGGGGGGTGGCTACACCTTC.

The chain links TRBV5-1 to TRBJ1-3, with D hard to call. The CDR3 covers 16 residues. The germline V gene has CDR1 SGHRS and CDR2 YFSETQ. V was trimmed by 4 bases and J by 0 bases, leaving 14 bases between them. CDR3 bases: TGCGCCAGCAGCGGTAGTGGGGAAAGCTCTGGAAACACCATATATTTT. It specifies CASSGSGESSGNTIYF.

The J gene is TRBJ2-3, the V gene TRBV6-2 or TRBV6-3; TRBD2 might be the D (5 bases). Germline CDR1 is MNHEY and CDR2 is SVGEGT. There are 16 residues in the CDR3. V was trimmed by 2 bases and J by 5 bases, leaving 17 bases between them. CDR3 bases: TGTGCCAGCAGTTACAGGGTACGGGAAAAGGGAGATACGCAGTATTTT. Protein product: CASSYRVREKGDTQYF.

The chain carries TRBV28 and TRBJ2-3, with D maybe TRBD2 (6 bases). The V end was cut by 5 bases, the J end by 4 bases, with 13 bases between. Germline CDR1 and CDR2: MDHEN and SYDVKM. The CDR3 consists of 14 residues. This CDR3 is CASSPRLVPDTQYF. In DNA form, the CDR3 reads TGTGCCAGCAGTCCCCGACTAGTCCCAGATACGCAGTATTTT.

This clonotype was observed a handful of times. The chain has TRBV6-2 or TRBV6-3 and TRBJ2-7; no clear D. V lost 0 bases, J lost 3 bases, and 18 bases lay in between. CDR3 length equals 17 residues. From germline, CDR1 is MNHEY and CDR2 SVGEGT. CDR3 bases: TGTGCCAGCAGTTACTCGAGGACGGGCGGTAATGACTACGAGCAGTACTTC. Translated, it gives CASSYSRTGGNDYEQYF.

In this sample, this clonotype turned up a few times. The chain uses TRBV4-3 and TRBJ2-7, with a tentative D call TRBD2 (5 bases). CDR3 length: 15 residues. From germline, CDR1 is LGHNA and CDR2 YSLEER. V lost 0 bases and J lost 5, with 14 bases in between. In DNA, the CDR3 is TGCGCCAGCAGCCAAGAGAGGGTGGCAGGCCACGAGCAGTACTTC. The encoded protein is CASSQERVAGHEQYF.

This clonotype has more than one count but fewer than ten. The rearrangement joins TRBV19 to TRBJ1-2; possible D gene TRBD1, 6 bases. This CDR3 is 14 amino acids long. CDR1 and CDR2 (germline): LNHDA, SQIVND (reference sequence). The V gene lost 5 bases and the J gene lost 8 bases, with 18 bases spanning the gap. The CDR3 is CASSGQPEEGGYTF. The CDR3 DNA sequence: TGTGCCAGTAGTGGACAGCCTGAGGAGGGAGGCTACACCTTC.

This chain connects TRBV25-1 to TRBJ2-1, with 8 bases that match TRBD2. V gave up 5 bases and J gave up 3 bases; unmatched junction bases: 9. Germline loops: CDR1 MGHDK, CDR2 SYGVNS. The length of the CDR3 is 16 residues. The CDR3 DNA reads TGTGCCAGCAGTCAAGATGAGCGGGGGCTCTACAATGAGCAGTTCTTC. Translating it yields CASSQDERGLYNEQFF.

The V gene is TRBV5-1, the J gene TRBJ2-5; D unresolved. Trimming pared 4 bases from V and 5 bases from J, leaving 15 bases between. The CDR3 runs to 14 residues. CDR1 is SGHRS and CDR2 is YFSETQ in the germline V gene. CDR3 region: CASSPGLVTETQYF. The DNA of the CDR3 is TGCGCCAGCAGCCCAGGCCTGGTCACGGAGACCCAGTACTTC.

This clonotype was seen a handful of times. The chain carries TRBV5-5 and TRBJ1-4; tentatively, D is TRBD1 (5 bases). Germline V lookup: CDR1 SGHKS, CDR2 YYEKEE (reference sequence). V gave up 1 base and J gave up 7 bases, with 17 bases separating them. The CDR3 is made up of 16 amino acids. The CDR3 loop is CASSLQNQGLSEKLFF. The DNA of the CDR3 is TGTGCCAGCAGCTTGCAAAATCAGGGACTTTCTGAAAAACTGTTTTTT.

The chain carries TRBV6-6 and TRBJ1-1, with 9 nucleotides matching TRBD1. CDR3 size: 15 residues. Germline V lookup: CDR1 MNHNY, CDR2 SVGAGI (reference sequence). J lost 2 bases, V lost 6 bases, and 7 bases had no gene match. The CDR3 here is CASRTDRGGNTEAFF. CDR3 DNA: TGTGCCAGCAGGACAGACAGGGGGGGTAACACTGAAGCTTTCTTT.

This clonotype was observed many times. The V call is TRBV4-3, the J call TRBJ2-3; 9 positions match TRBD2. With V trimmed by 1 base and J by 2 bases, 7 bases remained unmatched. CDR1 LGHNA and CDR2 YSLEER come from the germline V gene. This CDR3 comprises 17 residues. CDR3 protein: CASSQGVGGGATDTQYF. The CDR3, as DNA: TGCGCCAGCAGCCAAGGGGTTGGCGGGGGGGCCACAGATACGCAGTATTTT.

The chain combines TRBV5-1 with TRBJ2-3, with D possibly being TRBD1 (5 bases). Germline CDR1 reads SGHRS; CDR2 reads YFSETQ. The CDR3 is 16 residues long. The V gene lost 0 bases and the J gene lost 3 bases, with 14 bases spanning the gap. The CDR3 DNA reads TGCGCCAGCAGCTTGGATCGGACAAGGAAAACAGATACGCAGTATTTT. This gives the protein CASSLDRTRKTDTQYF.

This clonotype was seen a handful of times. The chain has TRBV5-1 and TRBJ2-5; TRBD1 agrees at 7 bases. V lost 3 bases to trimming and J lost 3 bases; unmatched junction nucleotides: 5. Germline CDR1 reads SGHRS; CDR2 reads YFSETQ. The CDR3 length is 14 residues. The chain's CDR3 is CASSSSGTEETQYF. In nucleotides, the CDR3 is TGCGCCAGCAGCTCTAGTGGGACAGAAGAGACCCAGTACTTC.

The genes are TRBV7-2 and TRBJ1-4; 8 nucleotides line up with TRBD1. CDR1 is SGHTA, CDR2 FQGNSA, per germline. There are 16 residues in the CDR3. After removal of 5 bases from V and 0 bases from J, the junction contained 5 bases not matched to a gene. CDR3 coding DNA: TGTGCCAGCAGCAGACAGGGGTCCTCAACTAATGAAAAACTGTTTTTT. Amino acids: CASSRQGSSTNEKLFF.

The sample holds a few counts of this clonotype. The CDR3 spells CASSQGVPSYEQYF. The CDR3 nucleotides read TGTGCCAGCAGCCAAGGAGTTCCATCCTACGAGCAGTACTTC. This chain uses TRBV3-1 with TRBJ2-7, with D unclear. CDR1 is LGHDT and CDR2 is YNNKEL in the germline V gene (reference sequence). V was pared by 1 base and J by 1 base, with 8 bases between. The CDR3 covers 14 residues.

This clonotype was counted a few times. The rearrangement links TRBV20-1 to TRBJ2-7; maybe TRBD2 (5 bases). Trimming removed 3 bases at V and 2 bases at J, with 14 bases between. In germline, CDR1 is DFQATT, CDR2 SNEGSKA (reference sequence). CDR3 length: 14 residues. The CDR3 nucleotides read TGCAGTGCTAGTAAACACGGGATCCCCTACGAGCAGTACTTC. Translated, it gives CSASKHGIPYEQYF.

The chain is built from TRBV6-1 and TRBJ1-3, with D uncertain. V gave up 7 bases and J gave up 0 bases, with 10 bases separating them. The germline V gene has CDR1 MNHNS and CDR2 SASEGT. The CDR3 has 14 residues. The CDR3 sequence: CASIRRSSGNTIYF. CDR3 nucleotide sequence: TGTGCCAGCATCAGGCGTTCCTCTGGAAACACCATATATTTT.

The V and J genes are TRBV12-3 or TRBV12-4 and TRBJ2-1; 8 positions match TRBD2. The CDR3 spans 16 residues. The V and J ends lost 5 bases and 0 bases, in that order; junction bases with no gene match: 6. The DNA of the CDR3 is TGTGCCAGCAGTCTCCGCGGGGGGATCTCCTACAATGAGCAGTTCTTC. Its protein product is CASSLRGGISYNEQFF.

J is TRBJ2-6 and V is TRBV4-2, with D unclear. Trimming pared 1 base from V and 0 bases from J, leaving 16 bases between. CDR1 is LGHNA and CDR2 is YNFKEQ in the germline V gene. The CDR3 contains 19 residues. In nucleotides, the CDR3 is TGTGCCAGCAGCCAAGGTAACCTCTACAGCCTCTCTGGGGCCAACGTCCTGACTTTC. This codes for CASSQGNLYSLSGANVLTF.

The V and J genes are TRBV6-5 and TRBJ2-5; the D gene could be TRBD1 or TRBD2 (5 bases each). Trimming shortened V by 0 bases and J by 5 bases, and 10 bases separated the two germline ends. This CDR3 is 14 amino acids long. Germline values: CDR1 MNHEY, CDR2 SVGAGI. For the CDR3, the DNA is TGTGCCAGCAGTTACTCGCTGGGGGTGGAGACCCAGTACTTC. It specifies CASSYSLGVETQYF.

This clonotype has just a few counts. The CDR3 here is CASSQILPGTGNYGYTF. CDR3 coding DNA: TGTGCCAGCTCACAAATTCTACCCGGGACAGGGAACTATGGCTACACCTTC. The chain combines TRBV18 with TRBJ1-2; the match to TRBD1 covers 9 bases. The CDR3 is 17 amino acids. After removal of 4 bases from V and 2 bases from J, the junction contained 11 bases not matched to a gene. The germline V gene has CDR1 KGHSH and CDR2 LQKENI.

This chain joins TRBV7-3 and TRBJ2-3, with 12 bases identical to TRBD2. V shed 5 bases and J 0 bases; nucleotides not matched to a gene: 15. Germline lookup yields CDR1 SGHTA and CDR2 FQGTGA. The CDR3 is 20 amino acids. CDR3 nucleotides: TGTGCCAGCAGCCTCCGATCTAGCGGGGGGGTCTCACCGAGCACAGATACGCAGTATTTT. Translated: CASSLRSSGGVSPSTDTQYF.

The chain is built from TRBV5-1 and TRBJ2-7, with 8 bases that match TRBD1. J was trimmed by 1 base and V by 5 bases; bases with no gene match: 8. Germline-derived CDR1 and CDR2 are SGHRS and YFSETQ. The CDR3 consists of 15 residues. This CDR3 is CASRVGQGVSYEQYF. The DNA of the CDR3 is TGCGCCAGCAGAGTAGGACAGGGAGTTTCCTACGAGCAGTACTTC.

This clonotype was picked up a small number of times. The chain joins TRBV29-1 to TRBJ2-3; 10 bases fit TRBD1. The V segment lost 2 bases and the J segment 6 bases; nucleotides outside the gene matches: 11. There are 16 residues in the CDR3. Germline CDR1 SQVTM, CDR2 ANQGSEA. Here the CDR3 DNA reads TGCAGCGTTGAACCGGGACAGGGGAAAGTTGTCGATACGCAGTATTTT. It yields the protein CSVEPGQGKVVDTQYF.

Only a few counts were recorded for this clonotype. This chain connects TRBV28 to TRBJ1-1; 8 bases line up with TRBD1. CDR3 length: 14 amino acids. The junction had 5 bases not matched to a gene; V was cut back by 5 bases and J by 3 bases. CDR1 is MDHEN and CDR2 is SYDVKM in the germline V gene. In DNA, the CDR3 is TGTGCCAGCAGTCCGGGACAGGTGTACACTGAAGCTTTCTTT. Its protein is CASSPGQVYTEAFF.